These 26 T cell receptor beta chains originate from one sample sequenced in a study of T cell responses to AZD1222 COVID-19 vaccine. Sequencing used immunoSEQ multiplex PCR; TCRdb keeps in-frame clones, though not all of them. This table holds about 190,000 clones, roughly 92% found once. This material consisted of peripheral blood, taken on day 0 of AZD1222 vaccination. The receptors derive from an adult in good health.

The CDR3 region has the DNA TGTGCCAGCTCGTCCCTCTCCGAAGCTTTCTTT. Amino acids: CASSSLSEAFF. The chain employs TRBV7-2 and TRBJ1-1; D is unclear. The V gene's germline CDR1 is SGHTA and CDR2 FQGNSA. The CDR3 has 11 residues. Trimming stripped 8 bases from V and 8 bases from J, with 12 bases between.

The genes are TRBV19 and TRBJ1-1, with TRBD1 identical over 11 bases. J was trimmed by 0 bases and V by 6 bases; bases with no gene match: 12. The CDR3 runs to 18 residues. Looked up from germline, CDR1 is LNHDA and CDR2 is SQIVND (reference sequence). CDR3 region: CASRTSGTGGFMNTEAFF. The CDR3, as DNA: TGTGCCAGTAGGACCTCCGGGACAGGGGGTTTCATGAACACTGAAGCTTTCTTT. Using reference TRBV19 and TRBJ1-1 for the parts outside the CDR3, the full variable domain is DGGITQSPKYLFRKEGQNVTLSCEQNLNHDAMYWYRQDPGQGLRLIYYSQIVNDFQKGDIAEGYSVSREKKESFPLTVTSAQKNPTAFYLCASRTSGTGGFMNTEAFFGQGTRLTVV.

The V and J genes are TRBV4-3 and TRBJ1-2, with 7 bases identical to TRBD1. The germline gives CDR1 LGHNA, CDR2 YSLEER. The CDR3 has 16 residues. After removal of 6 bases from V and 0 bases from J, the junction contained 10 bases not matched to a gene. The CDR3 DNA is TGCGCCAGCAGGTTTGAGGGGGACAGAACTAACTATGGCTACACCTTC. The encoded protein is CASRFEGDRTNYGYTF.

This chain links TRBV5-6 with TRBJ1-4; no firm D call. This CDR3 contains 15 residues. From germline, CDR1 is SGHDT and CDR2 YYEEEE. V lost 4 bases, J lost 0 bases, and 10 bases lay in between. The CDR3 loop reads CASSPMGSTNEKLFF. DNA for the CDR3: TGTGCCAGCAGCCCGATGGGCTCAACTAATGAAAAACTGTTTTTT.

The chain recombines TRBV18 with TRBJ1-2, with TRBD1 as a possible D gene (5 bases). Germline loops: CDR1 KGHSH, CDR2 LQKENI. CDR3 size: 16 residues. The ends were cut back, 0 bases at V and 4 bases at J, with 15 bases in the middle. As DNA, the CDR3 is TGTGCCAGCTCACCACCCTTCGCGGGGGGTAGCTATGGCTACACCTTC. Translation gives CASSPPFAGGSYGYTF. Supplemented by reference TRBV18 and TRBJ1-2, the full variable domain reads NAGVMQNPRHLVRRRGQEARLRCSPMKGHSHVYWYRQLPEEGLKFMVYLQKENIIDESGMPKERFSAEFPKEGPSILRIQQVVRGDSAAYFCASSPPFAGGSYGYTFGSGTRLTVV.

V and J are TRBV5-1 and TRBJ2-7, with D tentatively TRBD1 or TRBD2 (6 bases each). This CDR3 has 12 residues. Trimming cost V 4 bases and J 5 bases, with 10 bases left between them. The germline gives CDR1 SGHRS, CDR2 YFSETQ. DNA for the CDR3: TGCGCCAGCAGCGGGGGGCCCCACGAGCAGTACTTC. This codes for CASSGGPHEQYF.

The rearrangement joins TRBV19 to TRBJ1-6; 8 nucleotides match TRBD1. The CDR3 covers 14 residues. Germline V gene lookup returns CDR1 LNHDA and CDR2 SQIVND (reference sequence). The V gene end was trimmed by 5 bases and the J gene end by 7 bases; junction bases not matched to a gene: 4. DNA for the CDR3: TGTGCCAGTAGTGGGGACAGGCCAAATTCACCCCTCCACTTT. Its translation: CASSGDRPNSPLHF.

This clone was counted between two and nine times. The chain uses TRBV25-1 and TRBJ1-2; 7 bases align to TRBD1. The length of the CDR3 is 11 residues. Germline assignment: CDR1 MGHDK and CDR2 SYGVNS. Trimming removed 10 bases from V and 8 bases from J; junction bases left unmatched: 7. CDR3 sequence reads: CAIQGFEGYTF. CDR3 coding DNA: TGTGCCATACAGGGGTTTGAAGGCTACACCTTC.

CDR3 sequence: CASSDGQGSQPQHF. The CDR3 DNA sequence: TGTGCCAGCAGCGACGGACAGGGGAGTCAGCCCCAGCATTTT. This rearrangement joins TRBV2 to TRBJ1-5; 9 bases are a match to TRBD1. The CDR3 totals 14 residues. Germline V gene lookup returns CDR1 SNHLY and CDR2 FYNNEI. Losses at the gene ends were 6 bases for V and 6 bases for J; bases not matched to a gene: 6.

In DNA form, the CDR3 reads TGCGCCAGCAGCTTGTCGGTGGGACAGCCCCAAGAGACCCAGTACTTC. It specifies CASSLSVGQPQETQYF. J is TRBJ2-5 and V is TRBV5-1; TRBD1 matches at 7 bases. CDR3 length: 16 residues. Germline V lookup: CDR1 SGHRS, CDR2 YFSETQ. The junction had 7 bases not matched to a gene; V was cut back by 1 base and J by 1 base. The full variable domain, completed using reference TRBV5-1 and TRBJ2-5, is KAGVTQTPRYLIKTRGQQVTLSCSPISGHRSVSWYQQTPGQGLQFLFEYFSETQRNKGNFPGRFSGRQFSNSRSEMNVSTLELGDSALYLCASSLSVGQPQETQYFGPGTRLLVL.

In regard to this clone: Additional DNA sequences in this sample encode the identical CDR3. This sequence joins TRBV6-1 and TRBJ1-4, with unresolved D. The germline gives CDR1 MNHNS, CDR2 SASEGT. The CDR3 totals 16 residues. Trimming removed 0 bases from V and 0 bases from J, with 8 bases in between. CDR3 bases: TGTGCCAGCAGTGAAGCGCGAGGAGCAACTAATGAAAAACTGTTTTTT. Encoded protein: CASSEARGATNEKLFF.

The chain has TRBV9 and TRBJ2-2; D is ambiguous. This CDR3 comprises 16 residues. Between the trimmed V and J ends, which lost 0 bases and 1 base, there was a span of 10 bases. Germline loops: CDR1 SGDLS, CDR2 YYNGEE. CDR3 region: CASSVGADVNTGELFF. DNA of the CDR3: TGTGCCAGCAGCGTAGGGGCGGACGTGAACACCGGGGAGCTGTTTTTT.

The chain links TRBV5-4 to TRBJ1-2; 8 nucleotides align to TRBD1. Germline CDR1 is SGHNT and CDR2 is YYREEE (reference sequence). The CDR3 consists of 15 residues. J lost 4 bases, V lost 5 bases, and 10 bases had no gene match. In DNA, the CDR3 is TGTGCCAGCAGTCACCTGGGACAGGATCGCTATGGCTACACCTTC. It codes for CASSHLGQDRYGYTF.

The gene calls are TRBV7-2 and TRBJ1-2, with D possibly being TRBD1 (6 bases). V shed 5 bases and J shed 3 bases, with 7 bases lying between them. This CDR3 is 12 amino acids long. Germline V gene lookup returns CDR1 SGHTA and CDR2 FQGNSA. The CDR3 here is CASSQGYYGYTF. The DNA for the CDR3 is TGTGCCAGCAGCCAGGGGTACTATGGCTACACCTTC.

V is TRBV19 and J is TRBJ2-7; tentatively, D is TRBD1 or TRBD2 (5 bases each). Germline V lookup: CDR1 LNHDA, CDR2 SQIVND (reference sequence). The V and J ends lost 4 bases and 0 bases respectively, with 13 bases between them. The CDR3 extends over 15 amino acids. CDR3 residues: CASSKAGTDSYEQYF. DNA for the CDR3: TGTGCCAGTAGTAAAGCCGGGACGGACTCCTACGAGCAGTACTTC.

The genes are TRBV5-6 and TRBJ1-1; D is possibly TRBD1 (6 bases). Germline V lookup: CDR1 SGHDT, CDR2 YYEEEE. V was cut by 1 base and J by 6 bases, with 13 bases left in between. This CDR3 spans 14 amino acids. The CDR3, as DNA: TGTGCCAGCAGCTTGAAGCAGGGGCTCTCTGAAGCTTTCTTT. Its translation: CASSLKQGLSEAFF.

CDR3: CATSSVLSGGYEQYF. In DNA form, the CDR3 reads TGTGCCACCAGCAGCGTCCTGTCAGGGGGCTACGAGCAGTACTTC. The V and J genes are TRBV15 and TRBJ2-7; 7 nucleotides align to TRBD1. The CDR3 covers 15 residues. Germline V gene lookup returns CDR1 LNHNV and CDR2 YYDKDF (reference sequence). The junction had 8 bases not matched to a gene; V was cut back by 3 bases and J by 3 bases.

The J gene is TRBJ2-7, the V gene TRBV15; D might be TRBD2 (6 bases). Germline V gives CDR1 LNHNV, CDR2 YYDKDF (reference sequence). CDR3 length equals 15 residues. Deletions cut 0 bases from V and 7 bases from J, with 16 bases between. CDR3 coding DNA: TGTGCCACCAGCAGAGATAGCGGACCCCAAGGGGAGCAGTACTTC. Translated, it gives CATSRDSGPQGEQYF.

The rearrangement joins TRBV18 to TRBJ2-3; D is unresolved. Trimming pared 6 bases from V and 4 bases from J, leaving 17 bases between. The CDR3 spans 15 residues. The germline CDR1 and CDR2 sequences are KGHSH and LQKENI. CDR3 sequence (DNA): TGTGCCAGCTCTCTCTCTCCTGGCGTGGCAGATACGCAGTATTTT. Protein sequence: CASSLSPGVADTQYF.

The chain uses TRBV10-1 and TRBJ1-1; D might be TRBD1 (5 bases). This CDR3 is 13 amino acids long. Germline V gene data show CDR1 as WNHNN and CDR2 as SYGVQD (reference sequence). V lost 5 bases to trimming and J lost 5 bases, with 12 bases between them. The CDR3 bases are TGCGCCAGCAGTCCGGGACCCTATACTGAAGCTTTCTTT. The encoded protein is CASSPGPYTEAFF.

This rearrangement joins TRBV5-1 to TRBJ1-2; D possibly corresponds to TRBD1 (5 bases). The V end lost 4 bases, the J end lost 3 bases, and 13 bases lay between the germline ends. CDR1 SGHRS and CDR2 YFSETQ come from the germline V gene. This CDR3 is 14 amino acids long. The CDR3 nucleotides read TGCGCCAGCAGCCAACAAGGGGAAGACTATGGCTACACCTTC. Its protein product is CASSQQGEDYGYTF.

This clone came up once. This chain joins TRBV5-1 and TRBJ1-1, with 11 bases matching TRBD1. V was clipped by 5 bases and J by 4 bases; unmatched bases: 7. The CDR3 covers 15 residues. The germline V gene encodes CDR1 SGHRS and CDR2 YFSETQ. This CDR3 reads CASRVGTGGFTEAFF. The CDR3 DNA reads TGCGCCAGCAGAGTTGGGACAGGGGGTTTCACTGAAGCTTTCTTT. The whole variable domain, filled in from reference TRBV5-1 and TRBJ1-1, reads KAGVTQTPRYLIKTRGQQVTLSCSPISGHRSVSWYQQTPGQGLQFLFEYFSETQRNKGNFPGRFSGRQFSNSRSEMNVSTLELGDSALYLCASRVGTGGFTEAFFGQGTRLTVV.

This clone was counted a single time. The J gene is TRBJ1-1, the V gene TRBV6-5; TRBD1 aligns across 10 bases. This CDR3 spans 14 amino acids. The trim removed 6 bases at V and 4 bases at J, leaving 5 bases unmatched. Germline lookup yields CDR1 MNHEY and CDR2 SVGAGI. CDR3 amino acids: CASSARQGATEAFF. In DNA form, the CDR3 reads TGTGCCAGCAGCGCCAGACAGGGGGCCACTGAAGCTTTCTTT.

This chain uses TRBV5-6 with TRBJ1-5; a possible D gene is TRBD1 (5 bases). Trimming removed 4 bases from V and 3 bases from J, with 11 bases in between. This CDR3 comprises 14 residues. Per germline, CDR1 SGHDT and CDR2 YYEEEE. The CDR3 loop reads CASSRKGTNQPQHF. CDR3 sequence (DNA): TGTGCCAGCAGCCGTAAAGGGACCAATCAGCCCCAGCATTTT.

The chain recombines TRBV27 with TRBJ2-7, with D possibly being TRBD1 or TRBD2 (5 bases each). This CDR3 comprises 14 residues. Between the trimmed V and J ends, which lost 3 bases and 0 bases, there was a span of 9 bases. Germline CDR1 is MNHEY and CDR2 is SMNVEV (reference sequence). The CDR3 bases are TGTGCCAGCAGTTTGGGACGTTACTCCTACGAGCAGTACTTC. It is translated as CASSLGRYSYEQYF.

The chain couples TRBV30 to TRBJ1-3; D is undetermined. This CDR3 region has 11 residues. The germline CDR1 and CDR2 sequences are GTSNPN and SVGIG (reference sequence). Trimming cost V 5 bases and J 5 bases, with 7 bases left between them. The DNA for the CDR3 is TGTGCCTGGTGGAAGAGAAACACCATATATTTT. Encoded protein: CAWWKRNTIYF.